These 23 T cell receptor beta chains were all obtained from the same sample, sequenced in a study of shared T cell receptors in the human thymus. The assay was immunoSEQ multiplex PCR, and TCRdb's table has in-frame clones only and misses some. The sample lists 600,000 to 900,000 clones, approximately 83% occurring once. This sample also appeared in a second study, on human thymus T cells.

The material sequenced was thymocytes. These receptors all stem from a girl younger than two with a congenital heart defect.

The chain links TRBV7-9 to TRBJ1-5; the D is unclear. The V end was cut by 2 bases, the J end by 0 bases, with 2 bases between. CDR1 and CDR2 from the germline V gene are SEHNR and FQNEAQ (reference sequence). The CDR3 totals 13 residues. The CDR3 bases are TGTGCCAGCAGCTTACGTAGCAATCAGCCCCAGCATTTT. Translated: CASSLRSNQPQHF. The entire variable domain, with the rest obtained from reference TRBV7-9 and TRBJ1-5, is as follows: DTGVSQNPRHKITKRGQNVTFRCDPISEHNRLYWYRQTLGQGPEFLTYFQNEAQLEKSRLLSDRFSAERPKGSFSTLEIQRTEQGDSAMYLCASSLRSNQPQHFGDGTRLSIL.

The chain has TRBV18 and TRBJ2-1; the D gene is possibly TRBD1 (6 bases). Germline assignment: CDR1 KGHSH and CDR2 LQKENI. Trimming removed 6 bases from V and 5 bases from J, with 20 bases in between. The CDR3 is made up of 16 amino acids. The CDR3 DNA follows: TGTGCCAGCTCCCGTACAGGGCAACCTTCTAACAATGAGCAGTTCTTC. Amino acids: CASSRTGQPSNNEQFF.

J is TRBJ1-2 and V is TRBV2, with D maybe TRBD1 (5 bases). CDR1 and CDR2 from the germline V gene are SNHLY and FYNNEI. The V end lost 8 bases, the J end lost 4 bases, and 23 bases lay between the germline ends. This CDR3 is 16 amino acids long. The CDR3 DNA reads TGTGCCAGCCAGGGCGTGGGGGGTGGGGGGATCTATGGCTACACCTTC. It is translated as CASQGVGGGGIYGYTF.

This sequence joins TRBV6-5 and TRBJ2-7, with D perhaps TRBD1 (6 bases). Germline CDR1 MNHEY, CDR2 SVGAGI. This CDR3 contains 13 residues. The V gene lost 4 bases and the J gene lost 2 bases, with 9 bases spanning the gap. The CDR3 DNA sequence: TGTGCCAGCAGTTCACAGGGAACCTACGAGCAGTACTTC. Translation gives CASSSQGTYEQYF.

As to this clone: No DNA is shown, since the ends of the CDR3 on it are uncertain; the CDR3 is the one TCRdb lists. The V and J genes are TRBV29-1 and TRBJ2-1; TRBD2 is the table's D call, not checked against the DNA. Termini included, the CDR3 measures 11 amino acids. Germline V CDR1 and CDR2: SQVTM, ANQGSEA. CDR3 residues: CSVAGGSGEFF.

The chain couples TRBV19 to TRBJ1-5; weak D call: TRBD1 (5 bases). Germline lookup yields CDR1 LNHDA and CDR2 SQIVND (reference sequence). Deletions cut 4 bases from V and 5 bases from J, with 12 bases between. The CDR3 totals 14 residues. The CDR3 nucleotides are TGTGCCAGTAGTAGGGAGGGGTCCCATCAGCCCCAGCATTTT. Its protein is CASSREGSHQPQHF.

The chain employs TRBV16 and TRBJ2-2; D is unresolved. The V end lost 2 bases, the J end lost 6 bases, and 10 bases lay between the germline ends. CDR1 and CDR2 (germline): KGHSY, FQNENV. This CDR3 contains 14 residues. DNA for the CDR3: TGTGCCAGCAGCCAAGTTTTGGCCCCCGGGGAGCTGTTTTTT. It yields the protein CASSQVLAPGELFF.

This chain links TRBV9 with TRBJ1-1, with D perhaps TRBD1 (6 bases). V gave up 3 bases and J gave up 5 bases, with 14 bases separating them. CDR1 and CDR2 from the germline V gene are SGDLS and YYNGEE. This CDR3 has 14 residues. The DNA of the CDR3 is TGTGCCAGCAGCGCACAGGGATTTGGAACTGAAGCTTTCTTT. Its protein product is CASSAQGFGTEAFF.

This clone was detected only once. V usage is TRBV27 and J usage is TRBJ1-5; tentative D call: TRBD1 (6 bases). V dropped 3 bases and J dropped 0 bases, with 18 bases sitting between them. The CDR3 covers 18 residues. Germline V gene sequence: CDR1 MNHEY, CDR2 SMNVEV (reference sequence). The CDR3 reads CASSLYPGQPYSNQPQHF. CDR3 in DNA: TGTGCCAGCAGTTTGTACCCCGGACAGCCTTATAGCAATCAGCCCCAGCATTTT.

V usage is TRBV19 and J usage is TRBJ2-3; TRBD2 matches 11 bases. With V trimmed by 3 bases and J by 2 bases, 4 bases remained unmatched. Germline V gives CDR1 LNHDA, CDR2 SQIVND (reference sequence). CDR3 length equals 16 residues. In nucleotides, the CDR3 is TGTGCCAGTAGTATCCCGGGACTAGCGGACACAGATACGCAGTATTTT. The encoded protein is CASSIPGLADTDTQYF.

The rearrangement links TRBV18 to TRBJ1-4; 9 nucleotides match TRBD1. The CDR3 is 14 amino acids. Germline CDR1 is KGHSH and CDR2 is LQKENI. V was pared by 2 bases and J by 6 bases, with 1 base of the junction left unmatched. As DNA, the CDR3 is TGTGCCAGCTCACCAGACAGGGGGTATGAAAAACTGTTTTTT. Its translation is CASSPDRGYEKLFF.

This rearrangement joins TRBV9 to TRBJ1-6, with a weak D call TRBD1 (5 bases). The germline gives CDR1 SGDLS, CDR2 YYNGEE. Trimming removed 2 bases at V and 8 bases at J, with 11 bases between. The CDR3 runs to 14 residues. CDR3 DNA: TGTGCCAGCAGCGTGGGGCAATTTGATTCACCCCTCCACTTT. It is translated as CASSVGQFDSPLHF.

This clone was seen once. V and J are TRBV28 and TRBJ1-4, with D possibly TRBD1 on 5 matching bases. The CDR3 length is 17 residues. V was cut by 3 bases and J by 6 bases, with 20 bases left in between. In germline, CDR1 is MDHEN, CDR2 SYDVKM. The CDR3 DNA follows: TGTGCCAGCAGTTTCGGGAGCGTGGGGGTGTCAGATGAAAAACTGTTTTTT. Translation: CASSFGSVGVSDEKLFF.

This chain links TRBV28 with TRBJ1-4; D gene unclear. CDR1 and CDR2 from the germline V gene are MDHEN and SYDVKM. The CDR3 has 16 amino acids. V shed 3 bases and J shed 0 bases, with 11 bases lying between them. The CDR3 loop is CASSLSAGTTNEKLFF. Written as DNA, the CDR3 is TGTGCCAGCAGTTTGTCCGCGGGAACAACTAATGAAAAACTGTTTTTT. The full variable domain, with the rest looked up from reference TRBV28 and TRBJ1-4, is DVKVTQSSRYLVKRTGEKVFLECVQDMDHENMFWYRQDPGLGLRLIYFSYDVKMKEKGDIPEGYSVSREKKERFSLILESASTNQTSMYLCASSLSAGTTNEKLFFGSGTQLSVL.

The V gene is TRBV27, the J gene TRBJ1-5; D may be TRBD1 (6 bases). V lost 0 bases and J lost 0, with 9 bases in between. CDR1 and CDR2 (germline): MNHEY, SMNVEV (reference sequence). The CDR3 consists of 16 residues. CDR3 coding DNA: TGTGCCAGCAGTTTATCGAGGGGGTATAGCAATCAGCCCCAGCATTTT. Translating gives CASSLSRGYSNQPQHF.

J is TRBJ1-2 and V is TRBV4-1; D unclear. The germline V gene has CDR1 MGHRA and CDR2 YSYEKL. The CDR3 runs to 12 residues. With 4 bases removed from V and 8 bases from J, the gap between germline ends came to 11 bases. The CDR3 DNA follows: TGCGCCAGCAGCCGGAGCGGGTGGGGCTACACCTTC. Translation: CASSRSGWGYTF.

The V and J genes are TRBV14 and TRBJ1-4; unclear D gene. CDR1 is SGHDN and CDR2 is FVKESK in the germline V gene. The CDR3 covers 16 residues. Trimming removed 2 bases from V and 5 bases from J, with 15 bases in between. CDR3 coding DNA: TGTGCCAGCAGCCAACGGCGGGAGCGGGAAAATGAAAAACTGTTTTTT. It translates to CASSQRRERENEKLFF. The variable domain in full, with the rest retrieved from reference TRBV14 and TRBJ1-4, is EAGVTQFPSHSVIEKGQTVTLRCDPISGHDNLYWYRRVMGKEIKFLLHFVKESKQDESGMPNNRFLAERTGGTYSTLKVQPAELEDSGVYFCASSQRRERENEKLFFGSGTQLSVL.

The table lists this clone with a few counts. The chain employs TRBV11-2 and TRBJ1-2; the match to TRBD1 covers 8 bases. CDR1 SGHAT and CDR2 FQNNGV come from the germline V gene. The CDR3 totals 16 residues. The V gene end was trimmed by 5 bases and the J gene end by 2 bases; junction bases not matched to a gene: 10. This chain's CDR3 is CASSTRDRPTNYGYTF. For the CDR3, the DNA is TGTGCCAGCAGCACACGGGACAGGCCAACAAACTATGGCTACACCTTC.

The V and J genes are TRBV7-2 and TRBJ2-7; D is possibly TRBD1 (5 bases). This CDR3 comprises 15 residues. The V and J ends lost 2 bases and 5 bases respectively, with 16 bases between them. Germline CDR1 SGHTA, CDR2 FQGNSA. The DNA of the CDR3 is TGTGCCAGCAGCTTATGGGAAGGGGTGCCGGACGAGCAGTACTTC. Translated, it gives CASSLWEGVPDEQYF.

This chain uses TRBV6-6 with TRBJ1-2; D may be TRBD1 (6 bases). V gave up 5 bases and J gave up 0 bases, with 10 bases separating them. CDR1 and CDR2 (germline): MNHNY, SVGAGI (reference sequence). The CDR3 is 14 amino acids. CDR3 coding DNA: TGTGCCAGCAGTGCCGGGACACCTAACTATGGCTACACCTTC. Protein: CASSAGTPNYGYTF.

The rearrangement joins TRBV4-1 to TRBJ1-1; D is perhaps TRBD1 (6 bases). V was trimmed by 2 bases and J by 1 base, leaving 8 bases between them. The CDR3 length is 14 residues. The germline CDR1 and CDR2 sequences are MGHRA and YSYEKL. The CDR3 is CASSQQGRNTEAFF. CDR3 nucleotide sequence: TGCGCCAGCAGCCAACAGGGGCGGAACACTGAAGCTTTCTTT.

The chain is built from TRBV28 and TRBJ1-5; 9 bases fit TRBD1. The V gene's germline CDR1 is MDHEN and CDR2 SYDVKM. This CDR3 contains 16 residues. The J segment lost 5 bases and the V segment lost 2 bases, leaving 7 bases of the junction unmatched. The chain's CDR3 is CASSLLGQGSDQPQHF. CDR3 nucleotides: TGTGCCAGCAGTTTACTGGGACAGGGCTCGGATCAGCCCCAGCATTTT. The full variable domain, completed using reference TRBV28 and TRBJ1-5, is DVKVTQSSRYLVKRTGEKVFLECVQDMDHENMFWYRQDPGLGLRLIYFSYDVKMKEKGDIPEGYSVSREKKERFSLILESASTNQTSMYLCASSLLGQGSDQPQHFGDGTRLSIL.

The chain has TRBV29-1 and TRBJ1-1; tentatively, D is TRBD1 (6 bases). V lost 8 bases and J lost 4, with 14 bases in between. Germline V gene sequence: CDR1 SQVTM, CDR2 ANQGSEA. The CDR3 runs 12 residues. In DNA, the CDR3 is TGCAGCCCTGAGGGGGACGTCACTGAAGCTTTCTTT. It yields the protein CSPEGDVTEAFF.